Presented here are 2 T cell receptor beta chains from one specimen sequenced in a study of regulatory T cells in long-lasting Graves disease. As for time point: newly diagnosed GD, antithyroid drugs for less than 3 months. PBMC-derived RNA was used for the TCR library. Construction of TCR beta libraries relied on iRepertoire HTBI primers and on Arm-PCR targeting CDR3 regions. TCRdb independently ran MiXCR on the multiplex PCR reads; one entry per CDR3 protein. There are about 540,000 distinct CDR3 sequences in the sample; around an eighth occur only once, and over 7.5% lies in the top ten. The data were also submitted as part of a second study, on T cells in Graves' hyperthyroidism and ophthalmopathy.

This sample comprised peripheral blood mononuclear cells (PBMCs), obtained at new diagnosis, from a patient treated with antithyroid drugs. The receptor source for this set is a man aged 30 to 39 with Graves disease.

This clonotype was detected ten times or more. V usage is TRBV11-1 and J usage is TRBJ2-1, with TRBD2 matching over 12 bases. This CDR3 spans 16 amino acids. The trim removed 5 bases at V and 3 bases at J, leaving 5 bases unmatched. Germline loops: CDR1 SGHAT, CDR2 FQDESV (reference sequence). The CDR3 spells CASSRLAGVLYNEQFF. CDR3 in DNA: TGTGCCAGCAGCCGACTAGCGGGAGTGCTCTACAATGAGCAGTTCTTC.

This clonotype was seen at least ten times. The CDR3 nucleotides read TGTGCCAGCAGTTTATATTTCCCACAGAATTCACCCCTCCACTTT. Translating gives CASSLYFPQNSPLHF. The chain joins TRBV27 to TRBJ1-6; no clear D. From germline, CDR1 is MNHEY and CDR2 SMNVEV (reference sequence). This CDR3 is built from 15 residues. Trimming left V 1 base short and J 7 bases short, with 11 bases between.